Listed below are T cell receptor beta chains from one sample, sequenced in a study of cytotoxic CD8 clonotypes in ibrutinib-treated CLL. Sequencing used immunoSEQ multiplex PCR; TCRdb keeps in-frame clones, though not all of them. The table lists approximately 40,000 clones, 55% to 75% of them singletons. The source material was PBMCs, sampled at disease progression, from a patient treated with ibrutinib. The receptors were sampled from a human donor with chronic lymphocytic leukemia. CDR3s include the opening cysteine and the closing phenylalanine or tryptophan. D genes are given only for firm matches. Not every row has a clone size; where given, it reads once, few, many or a size class.

>.|TRBV19|.|13|TRBJ1-1
CASSMRTDTEAFF
TGTGCCAGTAGTATGAGGACAGACACTGAAGCTTTCTTT
>once|TRBV5-1|TRBD2|15|TRBJ2-7
CASSPGAGGLDEQYF
TGCGCCAGCAGCCCAGGAGCGGGGGGGCTCGACGAGCAGTACTTC
>.|TRBV28|.|15|TRBJ2-7
CASNPAGEPSYEQYF
TGTGCCAGCAACCCCGCCGGGGAGCCCTCCTACGAGCAGTACTTC
>.|TRBV4-1|.|15|TRBJ2-1
CASSQVSGIGNEQFF
TGCGCCAGCAGCCAAGTGTCAGGGATAGGCAATGAGCAGTTCTTC
>.|TRBV19|.|13|TRBJ1-2
CASPGRGAYGYTF
TGTGCCAGCCCTGGGCGGGGTGCCTATGGCTACACCTTC
>.|TRBV2|.|14|TRBJ2-7
CASSERTGNYEQYF
TGTGCCAGCAGTGAAAGGACTGGGAACTACGAGCAGTACTTC
>.|TRBV15|.|14|TRBJ2-1
CATSPPQGGNEQFF
TGTGCCACCAGCCCCCCGCAGGGGGGCAATGAGCAGTTCTTC
>.|TRBV18|.|13|TRBJ2-1
CASSRPGGNEQFF
TGTGCCAGCTCACGACCAGGTGGCAATGAGCAGTTCTTC
>few|TRBV2|.|13|TRBJ1-2
CASSPDKNYGYTF
TGTGCCAGCAGCCCAGACAAGAACTATGGCTACACCTTC
>.|TRBV11-2|TRBD1|15|TRBJ2-2
CASSYGTGNTGELFF
TGTGCCAGCAGCTATGGGACAGGCAACACCGGGGAGCTGTTTTTT
>medium-sized|TRBV27|.|10|TRBJ2-5
CASGQETQYF
TGTGCCAGCGGCCAAGAGACCCAGTACTTC
>.|TRBV7-9|TRBD2|14|TRBJ2-1
CASSTSGRWSEQFF
TGTGCCAGCAGCACTAGCGGGAGGTGGAGTGAGCAGTTCTTC
>once|TRBV7-9|TRBD2|14|TRBJ2-1
CAIRLAGGYNEQFF
TGTGCCATCAGACTAGCGGGAGGGTACAATGAGCAGTTCTTC
>once|TRBV5-3|.|15|TRBJ2-7
CASSDADSLSYEQYF
TGTGCCAGCAGTGATGCCGACAGCCTCTCCTACGAGCAGTACTTC
>once|TRBV9|TRBD1|14|TRBJ2-3
CASSPGQGGDTQYF
TGTGCCAGCAGCCCAGGACAGGGGGGAGATACGCAGTATTTT
>.|TRBV2|TRBD1|14|TRBJ2-2
CASSGQGAVGELFF
TGTGCCAGCAGTGGGCAGGGGGCGGTCGGGGAGCTGTTTTTT
>.|TRBV4-1|TRBD2|17|TRBJ2-1
CASSQTVAGGGWDEQFF
TGCGCCAGCAGCCAGACCGTAGCGGGAGGAGGATGGGATGAGCAGTTCTTC
>.|TRBV29-1|.|16|TRBJ2-2
CSALMGGVVHTGELFF
TGCAGCGCTTTGATGGGCGGGGTCGTGCACACCGGGGAGCTGTTTTTT
>.|TRBV5-1|.|14|TRBJ2-7
CASSFGAPPYEQYF
TGCGCCAGCAGCTTCGGGGCTCCACCCTACGAGCAGTACTTC
>.|TRBV9|.|11|TRBJ2-2
CASSSGGELFF
TGTGCCAGCAGCTCCGGCGGGGAGCTGTTTTTT
>.|TRBV5-4|TRBD1|15|TRBJ1-1
CASTRGGQGITEAFF
TGTGCCAGCACCCGGGGCGGACAGGGGATCACTGAAGCTTTCTTT
>.|TRBV6-5|.|12|TRBJ1-1
CASSFSLAEAFF
TGTGCCAGCAGTTTTTCTCTGGCTGAAGCTTTCTTT
>once|TRBV19|.|16|TRBJ2-1
CASSIGDYFHYNEQFF
TGTGCCAGTAGTATAGGAGACTACTTCCACTACAATGAGCAGTTCTTC
>.|TRBV6-5|.|14|TRBJ2-7
CASSYLGGNYEQYF
TGTGCCAGCAGCTACCTCGGCGGCAACTACGAGCAGTACTTC
>.|TRBV27|TRBD1|14|TRBJ2-7
CASHPDRGVYEQYF
TGTGCCAGCCACCCCGACAGGGGGGTCTACGAGCAGTACTTC
>.|TRBV25-1|.|12|TRBJ1-1
CASSEWGVEAFF
TGTGCCAGCAGTGAATGGGGGGTTGAAGCTTTCTTT
>.|TRBV18|TRBD1|15|TRBJ1-1
CASSLTTGGESEAFF
TGTGCCAGCTCACTAACGACAGGGGGCGAAAGTGAAGCTTTCTTT
>few|TRBV12-5|.|13|TRBJ2-2
CASGLWGPGELFF
TGTGCTAGTGGTTTATGGGGGCCCGGGGAGCTGTTTTTT
>.|TRBV4-1|.|17|TRBJ2-7
CASSQGRWFAGDYEQYF
TGCGCCAGCAGCCAAGGGCGCTGGTTTGCAGGGGATTACGAGCAGTACTTC
>few|TRBV27|TRBD1|14|TRBJ2-3
CASSKDRDTDTQYF
TGTGCCAGCAGTAAAGACAGGGACACAGATACGCAGTATTTT
>.|TRBV19|.|15|TRBJ2-3
CASSMIGPGTDTQYF
TGTGCCAGTAGTATGATTGGGCCGGGCACAGATACGCAGTATTTT
>.|TRBV25-1|.|14|TRBJ1-4
CASSRTATNEKLFF
TGTGCCAGCAGTAGGACAGCAACTAATGAAAAACTGTTTTTT
>.|TRBV18|TRBD1|16|TRBJ2-2
CASSEMDRGGNGELFF
TGTGCCAGCTCAGAAATGGACAGGGGAGGAAACGGGGAGCTGTTTTTT
>.|TRBV7-9|.|17|TRBJ2-1
CASSLDRWGSSYNEQFF
TGTGCCAGCAGCTTAGATAGGTGGGGGAGCTCCTACAATGAGCAGTTCTTC
>.|TRBV9|TRBD1|17|TRBJ1-1
CASSVGLGQGLNTEAFF
TGTGCCAGCAGCGTAGGACTGGGACAGGGGCTGAACACTGAAGCTTTCTTT
>.|TRBV11-2|.|12|TRBJ2-7
CASSLDMGEQYF
TGTGCCAGCAGCTTAGATATGGGGGAGCAGTACTTC
>.|TRBV6-6|.|12|TRBJ2-6
CATQAGANVLTF
TGTGCCACACAAGCTGGGGCCAACGTCCTGACTTTC
>few|TRBV7-6|TRBD1|14|TRBJ1-4
CASTPGQGREKLFF
TGTGCCAGCACCCCGGGACAGGGGCGGGAAAAACTGTTTTTT
>once|TRBV18|.|13|TRBJ1-1
CASSPGGGAEAFF
TGTGCCAGCTCACCGGGGGGAGGGGCTGAAGCTTTCTTT
>.|TRBV7-8|.|16|TRBJ2-2
CASSLGTRVRGGELFF
TGTGCCAGCAGCTTAGGGACACGCGTTCGGGGCGGGGAGCTGTTTTTT
>.|TRBV30|TRBD2|17|TRBJ2-2
CAWSVPPSGGYTGELFF
TGTGCCTGGAGTGTACCCCCTAGCGGGGGTTACACCGGGGAGCTGTTTTTT
>.|TRBV27|.|17|TRBJ2-7
CALPRGAGEAGLNEQYF
TGTGCCTTACCCAGGGGCGCAGGTGAGGCGGGGCTAAACGAGCAGTACTTC